This T cell receptor beta chain originates from a study of T-cell memory formation after mild COVID-19. Overall study: TCR clusters mostly belonged to single donors.

The CDR3 spans 14 residues. With 6 bases removed from V and 6 bases from J, the gap between germline ends came to 17 bases. Germline V lookup: CDR1 MNHEY, CDR2 SVGAGI. This clonotype was seen more than once but under ten times. Employing constant-segment primers, 5'RACE generated TCR alpha and TCR beta cDNA libraries bearing sample barcodes and UMIs. TCRdb reprocessed the 5' RACE reads with MiXCR, giving one entry per CDR3 protein. The sample consists of about 210,000 distinct CDR3 sequences, roughly a tenth of them appearing once. Sequenced material: PBMCs or a T cell subset sorted from them (not recorded which). This TCR was sampled from a young man who had mild COVID-19 (a few samples of this study predate the infection). Cell type and time point are not known. The gene calls are TRBV6-5 and TRBJ1-1; D may be TRBD1 (6 bases). The CDR3 region is CASRYPGTNAEAFF. The CDR3 nucleotides read TGTGCCAGCAGATATCCCGGGACAAACGCTGAAGCTTTCTTT.